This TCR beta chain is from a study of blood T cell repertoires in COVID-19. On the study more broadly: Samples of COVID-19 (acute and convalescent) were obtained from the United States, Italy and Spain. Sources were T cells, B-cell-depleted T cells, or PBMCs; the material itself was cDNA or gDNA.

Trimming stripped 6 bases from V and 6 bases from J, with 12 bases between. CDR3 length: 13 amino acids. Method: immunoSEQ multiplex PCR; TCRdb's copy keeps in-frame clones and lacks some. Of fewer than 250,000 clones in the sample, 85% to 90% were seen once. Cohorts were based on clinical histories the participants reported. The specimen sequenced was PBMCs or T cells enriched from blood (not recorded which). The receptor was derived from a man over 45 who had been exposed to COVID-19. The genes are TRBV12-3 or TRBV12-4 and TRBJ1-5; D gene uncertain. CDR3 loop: CASRLQDSQPQHF. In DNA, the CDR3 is TGTGCCAGCAGACTCCAGGATTCTCAGCCCCAGCATTTT.